These 27 T cell receptor beta chains came from one sample sequenced in a study of Graves' ophthalmopathy and Graves' hyperthyroidism. Amplification from RNA transcripts yielded the TCR beta CDR3 regions. HTBI-primed RT-PCR formed the first round, and a multiplex PCR formed the second. TCRdb analysed the multiplex PCR reads with MiXCR anew, one entry per CDR3 protein. The sample gives 350,000 to 450,000 distinct CDR3 sequences, about a sixth of which show up once; around 1.6% is in the top ten. Input material: peripheral blood. Receptors were obtained from a woman under 30 with Graves' ophthalmopathy.

The chain carries TRBV12-5 and TRBJ1-2; D is uncertain. CDR1 LGHNT and CDR2 FRNRAP come from the germline V gene. Trimming removed 1 base at V and 8 bases at J, with 5 bases between. The CDR3 covers 11 residues. The CDR3 protein is CASGLDRGYTF. CDR3 DNA sequence: TGTGCTAGTGGTTTGGATAGAGGCTACACCTTC. The entire variable domain, with the rest obtained from reference TRBV12-5 and TRBJ1-2, is as follows: DARVTQTPRHKVTEMGQEVTMRCQPILGHNTVFWYRQTMMQGLELLAYFRNRAPLDDSGMPKDRFSAEMPDATLATLKIQPSEPRDSAVYFCASGLDRGYTFGSGTRLTVV.

This clonotype was picked up many times. The CDR3 DNA sequence: TGTGCCAGCAGCCAAGATGGGACAGTTGGGGAGCAGTACTTC. As protein: CASSQDGTVGEQYF. The V call is TRBV3-1, the J call TRBJ2-7; 7 positions match TRBD1. V lost 0 bases, J lost 7 bases, and 6 bases stayed unmatched. Germline V gene lookup returns CDR1 LGHDT and CDR2 YNNKEL (reference sequence). This CDR3 contains 14 residues.

This clonotype was counted between two and nine times. This sequence joins TRBV7-2 and TRBJ1-5; possible D gene TRBD1, 5 bases. V shed 0 bases and J shed 6 bases, with 12 bases lying between them. From germline, CDR1 is SGHTA and CDR2 FQGNSA. This CDR3 is 15 amino acids long. CDR3: CASSLAQGFSQPQHF. The CDR3 DNA reads as TGTGCCAGCAGCTTAGCGCAGGGTTTCAGTCAGCCCCAGCATTTT. The full variable domain, completed using reference TRBV7-2 and TRBJ1-5, is GAGVSQSPSNKVTEKGKDVELRCDPISGHTALYWYRQSLGQGLEFLIYFQGNSAPDKSGLPSDRFSAERTGGSVSTLTIQRTQQEDSAVYLCASSLAQGFSQPQHFGDGTRLSIL.

This clonotype was counted many times. This chain links TRBV20-1 with TRBJ1-2, with D possibly TRBD1 on 6 matching bases. Trimming took off 1 base at V and 7 bases at J, with 19 bases between the two ends. The CDR3 is 15 amino acids. Germline V gene lookup returns CDR1 DFQATT and CDR2 SNEGSKA (reference sequence). The CDR3 here is CSARGTTGLGGGYTF. CDR3 nucleotide sequence: TGCAGTGCTAGAGGAACGACAGGACTGGGAGGTGGCTACACCTTC.

This clonotype has ten or more counts. The V and J genes are TRBV12-3 or TRBV12-4 and TRBJ2-7, with no clear D. V lost 2 bases, J lost 5 bases, and 16 bases lay in between. This CDR3 has 15 amino acids. The CDR3 sequence: CASSLMRRMSNEQYF. In DNA form, the CDR3 reads TGTGCCAGCAGTTTAATGAGAAGGATGAGCAACGAGCAGTACTTC.

This clonotype was seen just once. V usage is TRBV6-4 and J usage is TRBJ1-5, with TRBD1 matching over 8 bases. V lost 2 bases to trimming and J lost 5 bases; unmatched junction nucleotides: 11. This CDR3 has 17 residues. Germline CDR1 is MRHNA and CDR2 is SNTAGT. CDR3 sequence (DNA): TGTGCCAGCAGTGACCTACTTCGGACAGGGAATGATCAGCCCCAGCATTTT. Translated, it gives CASSDLLRTGNDQPQHF.

This clonotype has a count of ten or more. This chain joins TRBV5-1 and TRBJ2-2, with 8 positions matching TRBD1. V trimming: 2 bases; J trimming: 3 bases; junction bases outside the gene matches: 6. The V gene's germline CDR1 is SGHRS and CDR2 YFSETQ. This CDR3 has 16 amino acids. The CDR3 nucleotides read TGCGCCAGCAGCTTTAACATGGACAGGGACACCGGGGAGCTGTTTTTT. Translation gives CASSFNMDRDTGELFF.

This clonotype was recorded many times. The DNA of the CDR3 is TGTGCCAGCAGCCTAAACAGGGACACTGAAGCTTTCTTT. It yields the protein CASSLNRDTEAFF. V gene TRBV13 combines with J gene TRBJ1-1; possible D gene TRBD1, 6 bases. This CDR3 spans 13 amino acids. Deletions cut 5 bases from V and 3 bases from J, with 10 bases between. Looked up from germline, CDR1 is PRHDT and CDR2 is FYEKMQ (reference sequence).

The rearrangement joins TRBV20-1 to TRBJ1-6; 7 nucleotides align to TRBD1. J was trimmed by 6 bases and V by 6 bases; bases with no gene match: 14. The CDR3 runs to 16 residues. Germline V CDR1 and CDR2: DFQATT, SNEGSKA (reference sequence). As DNA, the CDR3 is TGCAGTGCCGTAACCTGGACAGGCAAGGGTAATTCACCCCTCCACTTT. Translation gives CSAVTWTGKGNSPLHF.

V is TRBV28 and J is TRBJ1-1; 8 bases fit TRBD1. This CDR3 contains 17 residues. The trim removed 1 base at V and 2 bases at J, leaving 9 bases unmatched. Looked up from germline, CDR1 is MDHEN and CDR2 is SYDVKM. The CDR3 loop is CASSLYRQGFRNTEAFF. DNA of the CDR3: TGTGCCAGCAGTTTATACCGACAGGGGTTCAGAAACACTGAAGCTTTCTTT.

This clonotype has just a few counts. The V and J genes are TRBV6-2 or TRBV6-3 and TRBJ2-7; no definite D call. This CDR3 is 15 amino acids long. Germline V gene data show CDR1 as MNHEY and CDR2 as SVGEGT. V lost 3 bases, J lost 3 bases, and 15 bases lay in between. DNA of the CDR3: TGTGCCAGCAGTTATGGTCAGCCGCCAATCTACGAGCAGTACTTC. It is translated as CASSYGQPPIYEQYF.

There are many counts of this clonotype. This chain links TRBV6-2 or TRBV6-3 with TRBJ1-1, with D hard to call. The V end was cut by 7 bases, the J end by 6 bases, with 12 bases between. Germline CDR1 and CDR2: MNHEY and SVGEGT. The CDR3 has 12 residues. DNA of the CDR3: TGTGCCAGCAAAGCTCCTCCCTCTGAAGCTTTCTTT. Translated: CASKAPPSEAFF.

This clonotype was picked up many times. The rearrangement links TRBV29-1 to TRBJ1-1; 7 nucleotides align to TRBD1. In germline, CDR1 is SQVTM, CDR2 ANQGSEA. The CDR3 runs to 14 residues. The V gene end was trimmed by 7 bases and the J gene end by 1 base; junction bases not matched to a gene: 9. The CDR3 region is CSGGGGRRNTEAFF. CDR3 bases: TGCAGCGGAGGGGGCGGGCGGAGGAACACTGAAGCTTTCTTT.

This clonotype was counted ten times or more. J is TRBJ2-2 and V is TRBV29-1; 9 nucleotides line up with TRBD2. V lost 3 bases, J lost 5 bases, and 4 bases stayed unmatched. The length of the CDR3 is 14 residues. In germline, CDR1 is SQVTM, CDR2 ANQGSEA. The CDR3 reads CSVEGGGATGELFF. The CDR3 DNA is TGCAGCGTTGAGGGCGGGGGGGCGACCGGGGAGCTGTTTTTT.

This clonotype has at least ten counts. CDR3: CASSLEVFTEAFF. DNA for the CDR3: TGTGCCAGCAGTTTAGAGGTGTTCACTGAAGCTTTCTTT. The rearrangement links TRBV6-5 to TRBJ1-1; unclear D gene. V lost 4 bases, J lost 4 bases, and 10 bases lay in between. CDR1 and CDR2 (germline): MNHEY, SVGAGI. CDR3 length: 13 residues.

This clonotype was counted at least ten times. The V and J genes are TRBV5-1 and TRBJ2-5; D perhaps matches TRBD1 (5 bases). Germline lookup yields CDR1 SGHRS and CDR2 YFSETQ. The ends were cut back, 4 bases at V and 3 bases at J, with 19 bases in the middle. The CDR3 sequence is 16 residues long. CDR3 protein: CASSPGLWAPKETQYF. The DNA of the CDR3 is TGCGCCAGCAGCCCAGGGTTGTGGGCCCCAAAAGAGACCCAGTACTTC.

This clonotype was counted at least ten times. The chain combines TRBV28 with TRBJ1-6, with D uncertain. Looked up from germline, CDR1 is MDHEN and CDR2 is SYDVKM. Trimming shortened V by 4 bases and J by 15 bases, and 22 bases separated the two germline ends. The CDR3 has 15 amino acids. Here the CDR3 reads CASSSTLGPLLFLHF. CDR3 sequence (DNA): TGTGCCAGCAGTTCCACCCTAGGACCGCTCCTATTCCTCCACTTT.

Many counts were recorded for this clonotype. This sequence joins TRBV11-2 and TRBJ2-7; 10 nucleotides align to TRBD2. The CDR3 has 17 residues. V shed 5 bases and J 7 bases; nucleotides not matched to a gene: 17. Germline V lookup: CDR1 SGHAT, CDR2 FQNNGV. The CDR3 DNA sequence: TGTGCCAGCAGCCCCGGCTCCAGCGGGGGGGCCTCTAAGGAGCAGTACTTC. Translated, it gives CASSPGSSGGASKEQYF.

This clonotype has a count of ten or more. This chain links TRBV6-1 with TRBJ2-7; TRBD1 matches 7 bases. V lost 8 bases and J lost 1; bases outside the gene matches: 5. The germline V gene has CDR1 MNHNS and CDR2 SASEGT. The CDR3 consists of 13 residues. CDR3 sequence: CASSDRASYEQYF. The CDR3 DNA follows: TGTGCCAGCTCCGACAGGGCTTCCTACGAGCAGTACTTC.

The rearrangement joins TRBV7-2 to TRBJ2-7; 7 bases are a match to TRBD2. The length of the CDR3 is 13 residues. CDR1 and CDR2 from the germline V gene are SGHTA and FQGNSA. Trimming removed 3 bases from V and 3 bases from J; junction bases left unmatched: 2. The CDR3 nucleotides are TGTGCCAGCAGCTTCAGGGAGGGCTACGAGCAGTACTTC. This gives the protein CASSFREGYEQYF.

In this sample, this clonotype turned up many times. The J gene is TRBJ1-1, the V gene TRBV6-2 or TRBV6-3; D not resolved. V was shortened by 5 bases and J by 1 base, with 5 bases between the two germline ends. In germline, CDR1 is MNHEY, CDR2 SVGEGT. This CDR3 comprises 12 residues. CDR3 protein: CASSHGNTEAFF. The CDR3 DNA is TGTGCCAGCAGTCACGGGAACACTGAAGCTTTCTTT.

This clonotype was counted many times. V usage is TRBV3-1 and J usage is TRBJ1-1, with a weak D call TRBD1 (5 bases). The CDR3 runs to 17 residues. The germline CDR1 and CDR2 sequences are LGHDT and YNNKEL (reference sequence). Trimming stripped 2 bases from V and 0 bases from J, with 16 bases between. The CDR3 loop is CASSQRYGQHMNTEAFF. The CDR3 region has the DNA TGTGCCAGCAGCCAACGGTACGGACAACACATGAACACTGAAGCTTTCTTT.

This clonotype was seen at least ten times. V gene TRBV11-2 combines with J gene TRBJ1-5; 8 bases align to TRBD1. Germline V CDR1 and CDR2: SGHAT, FQNNGV. V was clipped by 0 bases and J by 11 bases; unmatched bases: 6. CDR3 length equals 14 residues. The CDR3 is CASSLDRGPGAQHF. CDR3 coding DNA: TGTGCCAGCAGCTTAGACAGGGGGCCCGGAGCCCAGCATTTT.

This clonotype has ten or more counts. The rearrangement uses TRBV9 and TRBJ2-3; 8 bases align to TRBD2. Germline trimming cut 4 bases from V and 5 bases from J; bases unmatched to any gene: 12. This CDR3 region has 16 residues. The germline CDR1 and CDR2 sequences are SGDLS and YYNGEE. The CDR3 loop is CASSSPAGGGGDTQYF. The CDR3 DNA reads as TGTGCCAGCAGCTCCCCCGCGGGGGGTGGGGGAGATACGCAGTATTTT. Based on the CDR3 plus reference TRBV9 and TRBJ2-3, the full variable domain is DSGVTQTPKHLITATGQRVTLRCSPRSGDLSVYWYQQSLDQGLQFLIQYYNGEERAKGNILERFSAQQFPDLHSELNLSSLELGDSALYFCASSSPAGGGGDTQYFGPGTRLTVL.

At least ten counts were recorded for this clonotype. The rearrangement links TRBV28 to TRBJ2-5; D tentatively fits TRBD1 or TRBD2 (6 bases each). The germline V gene has CDR1 MDHEN and CDR2 SYDVKM. The CDR3 runs 14 residues. V was clipped by 10 bases and J by 13 bases, with 28 bases between them. CDR3 sequence reads: CATLHGGSQHPGYF. The CDR3 bases are TGTGCCACCCTCCACGGGGGCAGCCAACACCCCGGGTACTTC.

The table lists this clonotype with many counts. V is TRBV12-3 or TRBV12-4 and J is TRBJ2-2, with unresolved D. Trimming took 1 base from V and 5 from J, leaving 11 bases between them. The CDR3 sequence is 15 residues long. The chain's CDR3 is CASSLVGLQTGELFF. CDR3 nucleotide sequence: TGTGCCAGCAGTTTAGTGGGCTTGCAGACCGGGGAGCTGTTTTTT.

In this sample, this clonotype turned up many times. The genes are TRBV25-1 and TRBJ1-6; no clear D. Germline V CDR1 and CDR2: MGHDK, SYGVNS. The CDR3 is made up of 15 amino acids. V gave up 5 bases and J gave up 9 bases, with 17 bases separating them. In nucleotides, the CDR3 is TGTGCCAGCAGTAGAGGAGGCAGGAACGGTTCACCCCTCCACTTT. Protein product: CASSRGGRNGSPLHF.